The rows below give T cell receptor beta chains drawn from one sample of a study of blood T cells in healthy people across ages. Via MiXCR, TCRdb re-called the 5' RACE reads, giving one row per CDR3 protein. The data hold approximately 880,000 distinct CDR3 sequences, with approximately 49% observed a single time. Sequenced sample: blood. The receptors were gathered from a young man in good health. The CDR3 runs from the conserved cysteine through the conserved F or W. Fields, in order: CDR3 DNA, CDR3 protein, D gene, clone size, V gene, J gene. The D gene is left open where the match is weak. Rows may omit the clone size; those that give it use once, few, many or a size class.

cdr3_nt: TGTGCCAGCAGCTTGCAGCAATGCGAGCAGTACTTC
cdr3_aa: CASSLQQCEQYF
d_call: .
clone_size: .
v_call: TRBV5-5
j_call: TRBJ2-7

cdr3_nt: TGCGCCAGCAGCCAACCAGGACTAGCGGGAAGCGAGACCCAGTACTTC
cdr3_aa: CASSQPGLAGSETQYF
d_call: TRBD2
clone_size: few
v_call: TRBV4-1
j_call: TRBJ2-5

cdr3_nt: TGTGCCAGCAGCTTGGGACTAGCGTGGGATGAGCAGTACTTC
cdr3_aa: CASSLGLAWDEQYF
d_call: TRBD2
clone_size: once
v_call: TRBV7-3
j_call: TRBJ2-7

cdr3_nt: TGTGCCAGCAGATCAAACAGGGGGAGCTCACCCCTCCACTTT
cdr3_aa: CASRSNRGSSPLHF
d_call: TRBD1
clone_size: few
v_call: TRBV7-6
j_call: TRBJ1-6

cdr3_nt: TGTGCCAGCAGCCCTCACCGGGACATCGACGAGCAGTACTTC
cdr3_aa: CASSPHRDIDEQYF
d_call: .
clone_size: once
v_call: TRBV27
j_call: TRBJ2-7

cdr3_nt: TGTGCCAGCAGTGACTCGTACTATGGCTACACCTTC
cdr3_aa: CASSDSYYGYTF
d_call: .
clone_size: .
v_call: TRBV2
j_call: TRBJ1-2

cdr3_nt: TGTGCCAGCAGCGTAGTCTCCACCCGCAATGAGCAGTTCTTC
cdr3_aa: CASSVVSTRNEQFF
d_call: .
clone_size: .
v_call: TRBV9
j_call: TRBJ2-1

cdr3_nt: TGCGCCAGCAGCTCCGGGACGGCTAGCTCCTACAATGAGCAGTTCTTC
cdr3_aa: CASSSGTASSYNEQFF
d_call: .
clone_size: few
v_call: TRBV5-1
j_call: TRBJ2-1

cdr3_nt: TGCGCCAGCAGCCTCGAAACAGGGAGGATTAGGAATGAGCAGTTCTTC
cdr3_aa: CASSLETGRIRNEQFF
d_call: .
clone_size: once
v_call: TRBV4-1
j_call: TRBJ2-1

cdr3_nt: TGTGCCAGCAGTAGCACCGGTAACACCGGGGAGCTGTTTTTT
cdr3_aa: CASSSTGNTGELFF
d_call: .
clone_size: .
v_call: TRBV6-5
j_call: TRBJ2-2

cdr3_nt: TGTGCCAGCAGCTTTTCGGGAAGGGTCTACGAGCAGTACTTC
cdr3_aa: CASSFSGRVYEQYF
d_call: .
clone_size: .
v_call: TRBV5-5
j_call: TRBJ2-7

cdr3_nt: TGTGCCAGCAGCGTAGTAGGGACCGGGATATACAATGAGCAGTTCTTC
cdr3_aa: CASSVVGTGIYNEQFF
d_call: .
clone_size: .
v_call: TRBV9
j_call: TRBJ2-1

cdr3_nt: TGTGCCAGCAGCCAATCTACGGGCCTCTCCTCCTACGAGCAGTACTTC
cdr3_aa: CASSQSTGLSSYEQYF
d_call: .
clone_size: .
v_call: TRBV4-2
j_call: TRBJ2-7

cdr3_nt: TGTGCCTCCCAAGGGGCGGGGGACTCCGAGCAGTACTTC
cdr3_aa: CASQGAGDSEQYF
d_call: TRBD2
clone_size: .
v_call: TRBV28
j_call: TRBJ2-7

cdr3_nt: TGTGCCAGCGAGGGGCTAGCGGGACGTTCTGGCACAGATACGCAGTATTTT
cdr3_aa: CASEGLAGRSGTDTQYF
d_call: TRBD2
clone_size: .
v_call: TRBV9
j_call: TRBJ2-3

cdr3_nt: TGTGCCGGCCAGCGAGGCCGTCCTAATTCACCCCTCCACTTT
cdr3_aa: CAGQRGRPNSPLHF
d_call: .
clone_size: .
v_call: TRBV2
j_call: TRBJ1-6

cdr3_nt: TGTGCCAGCAGTAACCCCGGGACAGGGTATTGGGAGCAGTACTTC
cdr3_aa: CASSNPGTGYWEQYF
d_call: TRBD1
clone_size: .
v_call: TRBV28
j_call: TRBJ2-7

cdr3_nt: TGCGCCAGCAGCTTGGACGTTTGGGGGGCGAAAGAGACCCAGTACTTC
cdr3_aa: CASSLDVWGAKETQYF
d_call: .
clone_size: .
v_call: TRBV5-1
j_call: TRBJ2-5

cdr3_nt: TGCGCCAGCAGTCAACCCGGACAGTCATACACAGATACGCAGTATTTT
cdr3_aa: CASSQPGQSYTDTQYF
d_call: .
clone_size: .
v_call: TRBV5-1
j_call: TRBJ2-3

cdr3_nt: TGCGCCAGCAGCCAAGAGCGGGGGGCTACCTACGAGCAGTACTTC
cdr3_aa: CASSQERGATYEQYF
d_call: TRBD2
clone_size: .
v_call: TRBV4-1
j_call: TRBJ2-7

cdr3_nt: TGCGCCAGCAGCCATTCTTCCGGGACAAACCTCTACGAGCAGTACTTC
cdr3_aa: CASSHSSGTNLYEQYF
d_call: .
clone_size: .
v_call: TRBV4-1
j_call: TRBJ2-7

cdr3_nt: TGTGCCAGCCTGGACAGGGGCACTCAGCCCCAGCATTTT
cdr3_aa: CASLDRGTQPQHF
d_call: TRBD1
clone_size: .
v_call: TRBV27
j_call: TRBJ1-5

cdr3_nt: TGCAGTGAACGGGGCCAGAGCACAGATACGCAGTATTTT
cdr3_aa: CSERGQSTDTQYF
d_call: .
clone_size: few
v_call: TRBV20-1
j_call: TRBJ2-3

cdr3_nt: TGCAGCGTTATCCTGGGGACTACCTCCTACAATGAGCAGTTCTTC
cdr3_aa: CSVILGTTSYNEQFF
d_call: TRBD2
clone_size: .
v_call: TRBV29-1
j_call: TRBJ2-1

cdr3_nt: TGCGCCAGCAGCCAAGAACAGGATTACTACGAGCAGTACTTC
cdr3_aa: CASSQEQDYYEQYF
d_call: .
clone_size: few
v_call: TRBV4-1
j_call: TRBJ2-7

cdr3_nt: TGTGCCTGGATGGGACAGGGTGGTCAGCCCCAGCATTTT
cdr3_aa: CAWMGQGGQPQHF
d_call: TRBD1
clone_size: once
v_call: TRBV30
j_call: TRBJ1-5

cdr3_nt: TGTGCCAGCAGGGACAGGGGTTACACCGGGGAGCTGTTTTTT
cdr3_aa: CASRDRGYTGELFF
d_call: TRBD1
clone_size: .
v_call: TRBV2
j_call: TRBJ2-2

cdr3_nt: TGCAGTGCTAGAGATAAAGGACAGGGGGATGGCTACACCTTC
cdr3_aa: CSARDKGQGDGYTF
d_call: TRBD1
clone_size: once
v_call: TRBV20-1
j_call: TRBJ1-2

cdr3_nt: TGCGCCAGCAGCATAGGACAGGGGGCGAGTCAAGAGACCCAGTACTTC
cdr3_aa: CASSIGQGASQETQYF
d_call: TRBD1
clone_size: .
v_call: TRBV5-1
j_call: TRBJ2-5

cdr3_nt: TGTGCCCACGAGGAGAACACAGATACGCAGTATTTT
cdr3_aa: CAHEENTDTQYF
d_call: .
clone_size: .
v_call: TRBV7-9
j_call: TRBJ2-3

cdr3_nt: TGTGCCAGCAGCTCAGCCGGGGGGAGTGGTTCACCCCTCCACTTT
cdr3_aa: CASSSAGGSGSPLHF
d_call: .
clone_size: .
v_call: TRBV9
j_call: TRBJ1-6

cdr3_nt: TGTGCCAGCAGTTTAAAAACCGGGACAAGGAGCTCCTACGAGCAGTACTTC
cdr3_aa: CASSLKTGTRSSYEQYF
d_call: .
clone_size: few
v_call: TRBV27
j_call: TRBJ2-7

cdr3_nt: TGTGCCACCAGCAAGGGACTAGCGGGGGTCTCCTACGAGCAGTACTTC
cdr3_aa: CATSKGLAGVSYEQYF
d_call: TRBD2
clone_size: .
v_call: TRBV15
j_call: TRBJ2-7

cdr3_nt: TGTGCCAGCGGGCGGACAGTCCAAGAGACCCAGTACTTC
cdr3_aa: CASGRTVQETQYF
d_call: .
clone_size: .
v_call: TRBV6-1
j_call: TRBJ2-5

cdr3_nt: TGCAGTGCTAGCGCAGGAGACAGCGGGGGGGCAAACATTCAGTACTTC
cdr3_aa: CSASAGDSGGANIQYF
d_call: TRBD2
clone_size: many
v_call: TRBV20-1
j_call: TRBJ2-4

cdr3_nt: TGTGCCAGCAGTACCCTTAATTCACCCCTCCACTTT
cdr3_aa: CASSTLNSPLHF
d_call: .
clone_size: .
v_call: TRBV3-1
j_call: TRBJ1-6

cdr3_nt: TGTGCCAGCAGTCTCACGCTAGCGGAGGGCTCCTACAATGAGCAGTTCTTC
cdr3_aa: CASSLTLAEGSYNEQFF
d_call: TRBD2
clone_size: .
v_call: TRBV12-3/TRBV12-4
j_call: TRBJ2-1

cdr3_nt: TGTGCCAGCAGTAAGGCTAGCAGGGTAACCACAGATGCGCAGTATTTT
cdr3_aa: CASSKASRVTTDAQYF
d_call: .
clone_size: .
v_call: TRBV27
j_call: TRBJ2-3

cdr3_nt: TGTGCCAGCAGAGACGGCTCGCGTGACGAGCAGTACTTC
cdr3_aa: CASRDGSRDEQYF
d_call: .
clone_size: .
v_call: TRBV6-2/TRBV6-3
j_call: TRBJ2-7

cdr3_nt: TGTGCCAGCAGTGTTACCCTCGGGACGCAGTATTTT
cdr3_aa: CASSVTLGTQYF
d_call: .
clone_size: few
v_call: TRBV25-1
j_call: TRBJ2-3

cdr3_nt: TGTGCCAGCAGCGTGACTAGCGATTCGTTCGAGCAGTACTTC
cdr3_aa: CASSVTSDSFEQYF
d_call: TRBD2
clone_size: .
v_call: TRBV7-6
j_call: TRBJ2-7

cdr3_nt: TGCGCCAGCAGCTTGCAAGGGACAGACCTCCAAGAGACCCAGTACTTC
cdr3_aa: CASSLQGTDLQETQYF
d_call: TRBD1
clone_size: .
v_call: TRBV5-1
j_call: TRBJ2-5

cdr3_nt: TGTGCCACCAGCACCGGGACGGTGAACACTGAAGCTTTCTTT
cdr3_aa: CATSTGTVNTEAFF
d_call: .
clone_size: few
v_call: TRBV15
j_call: TRBJ1-1

cdr3_nt: TGCAGCGTTGACACAGTTAAAGAGACCCAGTACTTC
cdr3_aa: CSVDTVKETQYF
d_call: .
clone_size: .
v_call: TRBV29-1
j_call: TRBJ2-5

cdr3_nt: TGTGCCAGCAGCTTGAGAATCGGGGGGACCTCGGATACGCAGTATTTT
cdr3_aa: CASSLRIGGTSDTQYF
d_call: TRBD2
clone_size: few
v_call: TRBV5-6
j_call: TRBJ2-3

cdr3_nt: TGTGCCAGCAGCCAAGTAGGGACTAGCGGATACAATGAGCAGTTCTTC
cdr3_aa: CASSQVGTSGYNEQFF
d_call: TRBD2
clone_size: .
v_call: TRBV4-2
j_call: TRBJ2-1